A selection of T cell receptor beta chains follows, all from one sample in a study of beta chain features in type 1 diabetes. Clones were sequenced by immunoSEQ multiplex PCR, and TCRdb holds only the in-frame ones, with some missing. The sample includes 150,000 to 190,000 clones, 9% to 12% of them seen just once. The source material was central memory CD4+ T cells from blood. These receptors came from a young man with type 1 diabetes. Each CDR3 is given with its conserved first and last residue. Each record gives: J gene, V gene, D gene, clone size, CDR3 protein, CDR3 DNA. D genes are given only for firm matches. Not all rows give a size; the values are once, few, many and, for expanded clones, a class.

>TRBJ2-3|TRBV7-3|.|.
CASSPPSVDTQYF
TGTGCCAGCAGCCCCCCTTCAGTAGATACGCAGTATTTT
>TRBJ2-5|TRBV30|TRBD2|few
CAWRKREGYETQYF
TGTGCCTGGAGGAAGCGGGAGGGATACGAGACCCAGTACTTC
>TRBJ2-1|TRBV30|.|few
CAFSSSVYNEQFF
TGTGCCTTTTCGTCTAGCGTATACAATGAGCAGTTCTTC
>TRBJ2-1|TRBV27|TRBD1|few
CASSKDRGGYNEQFF
TGTGCCAGCAGTAAGGACAGGGGAGGCTACAATGAGCAGTTCTTC
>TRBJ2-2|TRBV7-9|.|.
CASSRGEGNTGELFF
TGTGCCAGCAGTAGAGGAGAGGGGAACACCGGGGAGCTGTTTTTT
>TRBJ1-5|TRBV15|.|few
CATSAYRNSNQPQHF
TGTGCCACCAGCGCCTACAGGAATAGCAATCAGCCCCAGCATTTT
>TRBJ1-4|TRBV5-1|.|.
CASSTTGTHNEKLFF
TGCGCCAGCAGCACGACCGGGACACATAATGAAAAACTGTTTTTT
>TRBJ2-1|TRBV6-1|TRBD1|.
CASSEAGTGSDEQFF
TGTGCCAGCAGTGAAGCAGGGACAGGGAGTGATGAGCAGTTCTTC
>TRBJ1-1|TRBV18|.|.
CASSLDTADEAFF
TGTGCCAGCTCACTGGACACGGCGGATGAAGCTTTCTTT
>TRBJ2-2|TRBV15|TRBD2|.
CATSRDLAGNTGELFF
TGTGCCACCAGCAGAGATCTAGCGGGGAACACCGGGGAGCTGTTTTTT
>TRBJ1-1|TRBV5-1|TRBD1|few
CASSTWDRVTNEAFF
TGCGCCAGCAGCACCTGGGACAGGGTAACGAATGAAGCTTTCTTT
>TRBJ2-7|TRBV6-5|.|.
CASSYTTRSNSYEQYF
TGTGCCAGCAGTTACACGACTAGGTCCAACTCCTACGAGCAGTACTTC
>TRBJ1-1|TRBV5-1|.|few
CASSGQGSTEAFF
TGCGCCAGCAGCGGTCAGGGATCGACTGAAGCTTTCTTT
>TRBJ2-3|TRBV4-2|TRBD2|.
CASSQVNGAGADTQYF
TGTGCCAGCAGCCAAGTTAACGGGGCGGGAGCAGATACGCAGTATTTT
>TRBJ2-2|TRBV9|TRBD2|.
CASSVALAGAGELFF
TGTGCCAGCAGCGTAGCTCTAGCGGGAGCCGGGGAGCTGTTTTTT
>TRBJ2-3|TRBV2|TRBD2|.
CASSMGLASTDTQYF
TGTGCCAGCAGTATGGGACTAGCCTCCACAGATACGCAGTATTTT
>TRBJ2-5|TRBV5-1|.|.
CASSRSVGAQGTQYF
TGCGCCAGCAGCCGCTCCGTGGGGGCGCAGGGGACCCAGTACTTC
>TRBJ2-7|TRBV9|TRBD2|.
CASGRGGGSYEQYF
TGTGCCAGCGGGCGGGGGGGTGGCTCCTACGAGCAGTACTTC
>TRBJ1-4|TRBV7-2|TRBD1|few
CASSSNRGPGEKLFF
TGTGCCAGCAGCTCGAACAGGGGACCGGGTGAAAAACTGTTTTTT
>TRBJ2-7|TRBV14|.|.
CASSQGGFYEQYF
TGTGCCAGCAGCCAAGGAGGTTTCTACGAGCAGTACTTC
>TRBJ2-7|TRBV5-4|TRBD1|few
CASSLDRQGAVEQYF
TGTGCCAGCAGCTTGGATCGACAGGGGGCAGTCGAGCAGTACTTC
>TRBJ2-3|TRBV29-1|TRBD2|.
CSAEISGRTDTQYF
TGCAGCGCTGAGATTAGCGGGAGAACAGATACGCAGTATTTT
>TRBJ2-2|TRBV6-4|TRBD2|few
CASRGLAGAGELFF
TGTGCCAGCAGGGGACTAGCGGGAGCCGGGGAGCTGTTTTTT
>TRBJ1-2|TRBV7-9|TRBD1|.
CASSSEDRGSGYTF
TGTGCCAGCAGCTCCGAGGACAGGGGCTCTGGCTACACCTTC
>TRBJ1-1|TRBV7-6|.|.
CASSLGPGNTEAFF
TGTGCCAGCAGCTTAGGCCCAGGGAACACTGAAGCTTTCTTT
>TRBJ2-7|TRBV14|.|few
CASSQDTGKAYYEQYF
TGTGCCAGCAGCCAGGACACAGGGAAGGCTTACTACGAGCAGTACTTC
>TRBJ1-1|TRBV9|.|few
CASSVGINTEAFF
TGTGCCAGCAGCGTAGGTATTAACACTGAAGCTTTCTTT
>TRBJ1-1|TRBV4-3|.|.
CASSQEPRTVFTEAFF
TGCGCCAGCAGCCAAGAACCCAGGACAGTATTTACTGAAGCTTTCTTT
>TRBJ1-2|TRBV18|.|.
CASSPLGGGYTF
TGTGCCAGCTCACCACTGGGAGGGGGCTACACCTTC
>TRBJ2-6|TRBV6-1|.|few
CASRPGNSGANVLTF
TGTGCCAGCAGGCCAGGAAACTCTGGGGCCAACGTCCTGACTTTC
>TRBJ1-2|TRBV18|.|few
CASSPPTVYGYTF
TGTGCCAGCTCACCACCGACAGTCTATGGCTACACCTTC
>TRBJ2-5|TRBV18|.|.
CASSQSYQETQYF
TGTGCCAGCTCACAGAGCTACCAAGAGACCCAGTACTTC
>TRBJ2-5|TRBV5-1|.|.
CASSSSAGWGETQYF
TGCGCCAGCAGCTCCTCAGCGGGTTGGGGAGAGACCCAGTACTTC
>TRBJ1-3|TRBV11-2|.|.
CASSLELRRSSGNTIYF
TGTGCCAGCAGCTTAGAACTACGGCGGTCCTCTGGAAACACCATATATTTT
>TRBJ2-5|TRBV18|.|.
CASSPRGQETQYF
TGTGCCAGCTCTCCCAGGGGCCAAGAGACCCAGTACTTC
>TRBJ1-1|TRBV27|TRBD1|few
CASSLWTGKTEAFF
TGTGCCAGCAGTTTATGGACAGGGAAGACTGAAGCTTTCTTT
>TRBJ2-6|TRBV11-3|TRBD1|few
CASSLGPGQGAEAGANVLTF
TGTGCCAGCAGCTTGGGGCCGGGACAGGGGGCAGAAGCTGGGGCCAACGTCCTGACTTTC
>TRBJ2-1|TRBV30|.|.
CAWREKTAGNEQFF
TGTGCCTGGAGGGAGAAGACCGCTGGCAATGAGCAGTTCTTC
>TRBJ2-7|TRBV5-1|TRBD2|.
CASRKGSGAYEQYF
TGCGCCAGCAGAAAGGGCAGCGGGGCCTACGAGCAGTACTTC
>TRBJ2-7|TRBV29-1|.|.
CSVGFGGSGLAVAEQYF
TGCAGCGTTGGGTTTGGGGGGTCGGGGCTAGCAGTTGCCGAGCAGTACTTC
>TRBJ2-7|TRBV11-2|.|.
CASSLPGRLVKEQYF
TGTGCCAGCAGCTTACCAGGGAGACTAGTCAAAGAGCAGTACTTC
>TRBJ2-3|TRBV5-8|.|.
CASSSGTRSTDTQYF
TGTGCCAGCAGCTCGGGGACACGAAGCACAGATACGCAGTATTTT
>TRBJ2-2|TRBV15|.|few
CATSRAGVGTGELFF
TGTGCCACCAGCAGAGCGGGGGTAGGGACCGGGGAGCTGTTTTTT
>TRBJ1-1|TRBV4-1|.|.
CASSRPGPEAFF
TGCGCCAGCAGCCGTCCAGGCCCAGAAGCTTTCTTT
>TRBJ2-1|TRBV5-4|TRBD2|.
CASSGTSGSKNEQFF
TGTGCCAGCAGCGGTACTAGCGGGAGTAAGAATGAGCAGTTCTTC
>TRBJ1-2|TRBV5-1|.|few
CASSLANTAQGGYTF
TGCGCCAGCAGCTTGGCAAATACAGCCCAAGGTGGCTACACCTTC
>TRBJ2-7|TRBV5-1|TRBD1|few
CASSFRDRDLDEQYF
TGCGCCAGCAGCTTCCGGGACAGGGATCTCGACGAGCAGTACTTC
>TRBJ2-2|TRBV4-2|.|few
CASSQGQRTGELFF
TGTGCCAGCAGCCAAGGACAGAGAACCGGGGAGCTGTTTTTT
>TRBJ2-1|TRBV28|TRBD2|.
CASRTSGSFSYNEQFF
TGTGCCAGCAGGACTAGCGGGAGCTTCTCCTACAATGAGCAGTTCTTC
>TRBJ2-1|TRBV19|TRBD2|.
CASSTLAGGVGEQFF
TGTGCCAGTAGTACACTAGCGGGAGGGGTGGGTGAGCAGTTCTTC
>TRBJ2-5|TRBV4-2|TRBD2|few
CASSQLAGEKETQYF
TGTGCCAGCAGCCAACTAGCGGGAGAAAAAGAGACCCAGTACTTC
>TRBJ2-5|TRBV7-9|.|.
CASSPLRGFQETQYF
TGTGCCAGCAGCCCACTAAGGGGTTTTCAAGAGACCCAGTACTTC
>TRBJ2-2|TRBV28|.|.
CASSFLRVNTGELFF
TGTGCCAGCAGTTTTTTGAGGGTTAACACCGGGGAGCTGTTTTTT
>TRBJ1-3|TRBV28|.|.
CASTTPGDYGNTIYF
TGTGCCAGCACTACCCCGGGAGACTATGGAAACACCATATATTTT
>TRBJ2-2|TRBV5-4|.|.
CASSLGGGPAANTGELFF
TGTGCCAGCAGCTTGGGTGGAGGGCCGGCGGCGAACACCGGGGAGCTGTTTTTT
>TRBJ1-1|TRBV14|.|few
CASSQNRDTEAFF
TGTGCCAGCAGCCAAAATCGGGACACTGAAGCTTTCTTT
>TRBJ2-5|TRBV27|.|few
CASSFAGLASETQYF
TGTGCCAGCAGCTTTGCAGGGCTAGCGTCGGAGACCCAGTACTTC